Listed below are T cell receptor beta chains from one sample, sequenced in a study of circulating and synovial CD4+ cells in juvenile arthritis. The data were produced by immunoSEQ multiplex PCR, yet TCRdb's version contains in-frame clones alone and is incomplete. The sample shows tens of thousands of clones, approximately 93% of them seen only once. The sample consisted of CD4+ T cells from blood. The receptors derive from a human donor with juvenile idiopathic arthritis. The CDR3 runs from the conserved cysteine through the conserved F or W. The D gene is left open where the match is weak. The listing skips clone size in some rows; elsewhere it reads once, few, many or a size class.

once,TRBJ1-2,TRBD1,TRBV10-3,TGTGCCATCAGTGATTCGACAGGGATTAATGGCTACACCTTC,CAISDSTGINGYTF
.,TRBJ2-5,TRBD2,TRBV4-1,TGCGCCAGCAGCCAAGCGCCCAGCGGGGGGGCGGAGACCCAGTACTTC,CASSQAPSGGAETQYF
.,TRBJ1-5,.,TRBV6-5,TGTGCCAGCAGCGCAGGGTTTCGGCAGCCCCAGCATTTT,CASSAGFRQPQHF
once,TRBJ2-5,.,TRBV5-6,TGTGCCAGCAGCAGGAGGGGGGGCAGGGAGACCCAGTACTTC,CASSRRGGRETQYF
.,TRBJ2-2,.,TRBV5-5,TGTGCCAGCAGCGTCTATGACGGGGAGCTGTTTTTT,CASSVYDGELFF
.,TRBJ2-7,TRBD1,TRBV7-2,TGTGCCAGCACCCGGGACAGTCTCGTCGGGGAGCAGTACTTC,CASTRDSLVGEQYF
.,TRBJ1-3,.,TRBV7-2,TGTGCCAGCAGCTTACGGAGGGTTAACTCTGGAAACACCATATATTTT,CASSLRRVNSGNTIYF
.,TRBJ1-1,.,TRBV6-5,TGTGCCAGCAGTTACTCTAGGGGGACGAACACTGAAGCTTTCTTT,CASSYSRGTNTEAFF
.,TRBJ2-3,.,TRBV14,TGTGCCAGCAGCCAATCTAGGCCAAATACGCAGTATTTT,CASSQSRPNTQYF
once,TRBJ1-4,.,TRBV5-1,TGCGCCAGCAGCTTGCTGGGGCAAGGTGAAAAACTGTTTTTT,CASSLLGQGEKLFF